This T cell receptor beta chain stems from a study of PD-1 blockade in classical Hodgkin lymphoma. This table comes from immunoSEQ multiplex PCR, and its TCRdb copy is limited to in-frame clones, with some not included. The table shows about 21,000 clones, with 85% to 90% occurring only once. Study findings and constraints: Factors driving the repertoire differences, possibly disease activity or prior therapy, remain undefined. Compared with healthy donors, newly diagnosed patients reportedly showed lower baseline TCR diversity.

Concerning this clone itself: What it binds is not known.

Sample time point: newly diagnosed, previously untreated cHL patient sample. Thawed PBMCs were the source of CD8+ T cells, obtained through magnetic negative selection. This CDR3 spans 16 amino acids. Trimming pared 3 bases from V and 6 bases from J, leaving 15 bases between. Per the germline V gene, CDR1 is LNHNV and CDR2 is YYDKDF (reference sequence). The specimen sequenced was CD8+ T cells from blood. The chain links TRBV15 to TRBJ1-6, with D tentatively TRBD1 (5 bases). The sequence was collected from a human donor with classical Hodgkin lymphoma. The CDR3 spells CATSRGPNLRNSPLHF. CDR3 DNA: TGTGCCACCAGCAGGGGACCGAATCTCCGTAATTCACCCCTCCACTTT.